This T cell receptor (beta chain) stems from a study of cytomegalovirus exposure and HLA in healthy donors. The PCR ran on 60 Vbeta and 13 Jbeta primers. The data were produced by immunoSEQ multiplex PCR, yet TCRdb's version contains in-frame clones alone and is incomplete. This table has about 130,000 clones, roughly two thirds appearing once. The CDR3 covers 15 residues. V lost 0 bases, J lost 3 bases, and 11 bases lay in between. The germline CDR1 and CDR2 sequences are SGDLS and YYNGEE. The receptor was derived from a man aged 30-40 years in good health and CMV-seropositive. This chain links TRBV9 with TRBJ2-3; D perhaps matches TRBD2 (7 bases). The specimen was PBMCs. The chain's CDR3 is CASSVEGGKTDTQYF. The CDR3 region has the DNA TGTGCCAGCAGCGTAGAGGGGGGGAAAACAGATACGCAGTATTTT. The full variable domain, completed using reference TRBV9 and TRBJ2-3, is DSGVTQTPKHLITATGQRVTLRCSPRSGDLSVYWYQQSLDQGLQFLIQYYNGEERAKGNILERFSAQQFPDLHSELNLSSLELGDSALYFCASSVEGGKTDTQYFGPGTRLTVL.